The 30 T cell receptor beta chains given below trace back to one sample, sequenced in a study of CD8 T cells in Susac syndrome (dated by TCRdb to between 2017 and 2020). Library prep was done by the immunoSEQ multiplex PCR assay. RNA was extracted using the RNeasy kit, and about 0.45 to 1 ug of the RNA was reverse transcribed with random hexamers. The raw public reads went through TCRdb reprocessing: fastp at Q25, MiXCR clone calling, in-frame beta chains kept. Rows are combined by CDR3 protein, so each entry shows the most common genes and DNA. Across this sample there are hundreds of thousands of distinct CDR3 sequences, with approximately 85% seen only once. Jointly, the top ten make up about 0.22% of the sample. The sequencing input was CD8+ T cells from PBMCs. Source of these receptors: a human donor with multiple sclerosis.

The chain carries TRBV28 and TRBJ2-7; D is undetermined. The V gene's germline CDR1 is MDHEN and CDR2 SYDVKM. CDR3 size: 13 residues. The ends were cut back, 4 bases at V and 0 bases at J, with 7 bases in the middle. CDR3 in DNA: TGTGCCAGCAGTTATCATACCTCCTACGAGCAGTACTTC. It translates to CASSYHTSYEQYF.

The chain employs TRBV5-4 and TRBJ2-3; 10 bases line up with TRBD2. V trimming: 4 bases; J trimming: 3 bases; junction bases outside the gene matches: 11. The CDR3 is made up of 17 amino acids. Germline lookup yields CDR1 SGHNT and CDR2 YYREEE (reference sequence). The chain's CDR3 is CASSPPSGRWATDTQYF. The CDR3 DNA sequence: TGTGCCAGCAGCCCTCCTAGCGGGAGATGGGCGACAGATACGCAGTATTTT.

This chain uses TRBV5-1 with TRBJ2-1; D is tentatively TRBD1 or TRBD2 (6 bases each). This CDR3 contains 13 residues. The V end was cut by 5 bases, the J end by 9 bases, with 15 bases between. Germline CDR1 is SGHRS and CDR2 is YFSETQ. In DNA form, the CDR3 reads TGCGCCAGCAGGTACACGGGGGCCGGTGAGCAGTTCTTC. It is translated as CASRYTGAGEQFF.

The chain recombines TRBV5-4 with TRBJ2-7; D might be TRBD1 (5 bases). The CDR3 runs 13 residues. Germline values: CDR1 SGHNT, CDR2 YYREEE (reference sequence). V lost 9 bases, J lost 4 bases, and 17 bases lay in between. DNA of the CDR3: TGTGCCACTGCCCCCCCCACAGGTTACGAGCAGTACTTC. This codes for CATAPPTGYEQYF.

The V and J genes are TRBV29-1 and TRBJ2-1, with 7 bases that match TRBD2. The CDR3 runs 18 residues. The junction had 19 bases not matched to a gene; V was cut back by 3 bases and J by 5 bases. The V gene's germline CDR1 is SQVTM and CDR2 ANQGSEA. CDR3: CSVEGLRGSGQGNNEQFF. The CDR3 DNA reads TGCAGCGTTGAGGGGCTTCGGGGTAGCGGGCAGGGCAACAATGAGCAGTTCTTC.

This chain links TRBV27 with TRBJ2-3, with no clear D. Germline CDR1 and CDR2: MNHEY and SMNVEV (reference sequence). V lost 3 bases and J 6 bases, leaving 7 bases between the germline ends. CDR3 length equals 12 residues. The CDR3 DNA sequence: TGTGCCAGCAGTTTCTTTCCCGATACGCAGTATTTT. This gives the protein CASSFFPDTQYF.

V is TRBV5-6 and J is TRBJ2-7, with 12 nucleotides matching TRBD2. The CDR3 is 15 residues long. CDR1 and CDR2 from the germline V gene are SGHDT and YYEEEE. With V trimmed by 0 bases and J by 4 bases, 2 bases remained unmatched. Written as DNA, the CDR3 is TGTGCCAGCAGCTTGGACCTAGCGGGAGGGTACGAGCAGTACTTC. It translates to CASSLDLAGGYEQYF.

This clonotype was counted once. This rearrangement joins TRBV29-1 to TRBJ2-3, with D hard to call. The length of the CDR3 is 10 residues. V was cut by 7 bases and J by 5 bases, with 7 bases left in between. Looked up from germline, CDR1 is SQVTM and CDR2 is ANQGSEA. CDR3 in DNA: TGCAGCGGCACCCAAGATACGCAGTATTTT. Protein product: CSGTQDTQYF.

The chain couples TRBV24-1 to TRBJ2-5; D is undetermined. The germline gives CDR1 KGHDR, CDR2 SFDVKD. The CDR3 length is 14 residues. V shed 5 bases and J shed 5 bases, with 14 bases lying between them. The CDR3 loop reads CATSGPGTAETQYF. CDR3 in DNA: TGTGCCACCAGTGGACCCGGAACAGCGGAGACCCAGTACTTC.

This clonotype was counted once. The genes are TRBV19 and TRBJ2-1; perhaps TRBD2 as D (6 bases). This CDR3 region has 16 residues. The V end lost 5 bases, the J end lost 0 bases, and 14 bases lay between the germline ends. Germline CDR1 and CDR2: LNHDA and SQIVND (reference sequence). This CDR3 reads CASSPVGGASYNEQFF. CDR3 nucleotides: TGTGCCAGTAGTCCAGTCGGGGGAGCCTCCTACAATGAGCAGTTCTTC.

The CDR3 region has the DNA TGTGCCAGCAGTTTATATGCGACAGAAAATGAAAAACTGTTTTTT. Translated, it gives CASSLYATENEKLFF. The gene calls are TRBV12-3 or TRBV12-4 and TRBJ1-4; D possibly corresponds to TRBD1 (5 bases). The ends were cut back, 2 bases at V and 5 bases at J, with 12 bases in the middle. The CDR3 sequence is 15 residues long.

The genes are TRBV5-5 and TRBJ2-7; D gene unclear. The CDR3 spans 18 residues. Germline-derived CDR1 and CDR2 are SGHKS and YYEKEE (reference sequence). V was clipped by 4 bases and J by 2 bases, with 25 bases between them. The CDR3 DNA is TGTGCCAGCAGCCCTCTTGCCCCCCAGGACCCACTTACCTACGAGCAGTACTTC. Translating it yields CASSPLAPQDPLTYEQYF. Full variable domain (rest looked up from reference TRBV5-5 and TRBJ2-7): DAGVTQSPTHLIKTRGQQVTLRCSPISGHKSVSWYQQVLGQGPQFIFQYYEKEERGRGNFPDRFSARQFPNYSSELNVNALLLGDSALYLCASSPLAPQDPLTYEQYFGPGTRLTVT.

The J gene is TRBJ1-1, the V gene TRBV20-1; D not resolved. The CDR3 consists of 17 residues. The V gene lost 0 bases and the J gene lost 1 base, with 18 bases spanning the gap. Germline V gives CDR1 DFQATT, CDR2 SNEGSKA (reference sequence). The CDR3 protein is CSARDPGCDNRNTEAFF. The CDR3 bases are TGCAGTGCTAGAGATCCCGGTTGCGACAACCGGAACACTGAAGCTTTCTTT.

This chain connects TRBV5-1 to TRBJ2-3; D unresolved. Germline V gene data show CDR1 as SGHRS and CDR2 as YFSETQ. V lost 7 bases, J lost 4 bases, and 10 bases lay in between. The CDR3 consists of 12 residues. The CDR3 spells CASWSTADTQYF. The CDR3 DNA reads TGCGCCAGCTGGTCAACTGCAGATACGCAGTATTTT.

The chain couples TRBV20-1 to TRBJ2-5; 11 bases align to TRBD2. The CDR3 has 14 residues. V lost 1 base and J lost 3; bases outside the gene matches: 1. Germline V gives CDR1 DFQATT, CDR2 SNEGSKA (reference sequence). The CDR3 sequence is CSARAGLAEETQYF. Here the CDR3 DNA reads TGCAGTGCTAGAGCGGGACTAGCGGAAGAGACCCAGTACTTC.

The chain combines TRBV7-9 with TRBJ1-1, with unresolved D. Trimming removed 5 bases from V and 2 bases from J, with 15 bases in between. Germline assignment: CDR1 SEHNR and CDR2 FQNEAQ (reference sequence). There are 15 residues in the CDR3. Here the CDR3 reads CASSRVDGSNTEAFF. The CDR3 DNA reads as TGTGCCAGCAGCCGAGTGGACGGGTCTAACACTGAAGCTTTCTTT.

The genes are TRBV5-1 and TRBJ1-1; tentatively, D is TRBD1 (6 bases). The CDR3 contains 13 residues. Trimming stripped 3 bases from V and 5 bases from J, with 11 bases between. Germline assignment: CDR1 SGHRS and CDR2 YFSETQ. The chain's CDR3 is CASSSGQLTEAFF. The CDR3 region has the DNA TGCGCCAGCAGCTCCGGACAGTTGACTGAAGCTTTCTTT.

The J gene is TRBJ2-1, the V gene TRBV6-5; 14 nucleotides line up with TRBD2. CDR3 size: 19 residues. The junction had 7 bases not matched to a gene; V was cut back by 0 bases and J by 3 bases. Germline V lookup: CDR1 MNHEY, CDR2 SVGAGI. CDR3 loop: CASSYSETSGRAYYNEQFF. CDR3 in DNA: TGTGCCAGCAGTTACTCGGAGACTAGCGGGAGGGCCTACTACAATGAGCAGTTCTTC.

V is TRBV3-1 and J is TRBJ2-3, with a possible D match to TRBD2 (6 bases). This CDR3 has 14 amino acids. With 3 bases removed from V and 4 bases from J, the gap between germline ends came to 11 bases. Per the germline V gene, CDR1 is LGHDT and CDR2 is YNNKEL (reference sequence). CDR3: CASSQTGEADTQYF. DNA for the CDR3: TGTGCCAGCAGCCAGACGGGAGAGGCAGATACGCAGTATTTT.

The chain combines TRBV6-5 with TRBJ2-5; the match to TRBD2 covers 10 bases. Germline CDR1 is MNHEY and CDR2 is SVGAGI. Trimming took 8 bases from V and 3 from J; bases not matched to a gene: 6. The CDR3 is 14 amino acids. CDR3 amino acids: CASAAAGGEETQYF. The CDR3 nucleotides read TGTGCCAGCGCTGCAGCGGGAGGGGAAGAGACCCAGTACTTC.

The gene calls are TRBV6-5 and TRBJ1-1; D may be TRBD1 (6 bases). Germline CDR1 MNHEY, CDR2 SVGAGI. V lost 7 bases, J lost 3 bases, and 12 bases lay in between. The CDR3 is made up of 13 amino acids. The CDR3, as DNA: TGTGCCAGCACCCACAACAGGGACACTGAAGCTTTCTTT. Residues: CASTHNRDTEAFF.

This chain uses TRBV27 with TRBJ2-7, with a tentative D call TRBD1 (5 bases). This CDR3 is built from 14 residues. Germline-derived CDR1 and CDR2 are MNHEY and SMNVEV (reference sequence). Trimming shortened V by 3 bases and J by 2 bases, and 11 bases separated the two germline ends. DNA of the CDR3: TGTGCCAGCAGTTTTCAGGGCTCAGCCTACGAGCAGTACTTC. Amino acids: CASSFQGSAYEQYF.

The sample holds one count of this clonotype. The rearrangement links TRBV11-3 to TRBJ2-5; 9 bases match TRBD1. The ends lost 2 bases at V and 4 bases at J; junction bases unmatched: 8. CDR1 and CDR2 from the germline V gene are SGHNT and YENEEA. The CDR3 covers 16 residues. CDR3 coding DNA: TGTGCCAGCAGCTTACGGGGACAGGGTTTATCAGAGACCCAGTACTTC. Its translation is CASSLRGQGLSETQYF.

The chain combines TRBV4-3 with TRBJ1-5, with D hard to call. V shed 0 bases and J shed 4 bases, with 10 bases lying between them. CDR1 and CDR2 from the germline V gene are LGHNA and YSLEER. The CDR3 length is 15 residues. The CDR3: CASSQDGPGNQPQHF. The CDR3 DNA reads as TGCGCCAGCAGCCAAGATGGCCCTGGTAATCAGCCCCAGCATTTT.

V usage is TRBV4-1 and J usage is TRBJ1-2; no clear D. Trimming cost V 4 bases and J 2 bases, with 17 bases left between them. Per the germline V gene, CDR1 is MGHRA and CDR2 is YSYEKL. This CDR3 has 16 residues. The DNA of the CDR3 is TGCGCCAGCAGCCCGGACCCTGGGAGCCCCAACTATGGCTACACCTTC. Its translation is CASSPDPGSPNYGYTF.

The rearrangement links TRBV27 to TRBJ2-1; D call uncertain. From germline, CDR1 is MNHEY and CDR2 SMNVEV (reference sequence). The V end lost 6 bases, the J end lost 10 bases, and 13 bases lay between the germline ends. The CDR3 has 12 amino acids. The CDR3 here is CASSRPFREQFF. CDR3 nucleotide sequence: TGTGCCAGCAGCCGTCCATTCCGCGAGCAGTTCTTC.

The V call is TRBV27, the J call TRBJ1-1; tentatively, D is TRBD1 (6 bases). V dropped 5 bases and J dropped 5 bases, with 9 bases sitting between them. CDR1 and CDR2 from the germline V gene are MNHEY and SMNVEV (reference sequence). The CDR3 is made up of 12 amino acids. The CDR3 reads CASSEGGTEAFF. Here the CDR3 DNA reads TGTGCCAGCAGTGAGGGGGGAACTGAAGCTTTCTTT.

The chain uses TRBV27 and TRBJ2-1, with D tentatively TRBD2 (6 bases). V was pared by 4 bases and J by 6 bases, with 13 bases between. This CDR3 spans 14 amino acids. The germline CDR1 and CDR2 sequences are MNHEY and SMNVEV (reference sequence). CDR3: CASSSPTSFNEQFF. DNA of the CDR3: TGTGCCAGCAGTTCACCGACTAGTTTCAATGAGCAGTTCTTC.

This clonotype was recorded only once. CDR3 in amino acids: CASSAWDSNQPQHF. DNA of the CDR3: TGTGCCAGCAGCGCCTGGGACAGCAATCAGCCCCAGCATTTT. The gene calls are TRBV9 and TRBJ1-5, with D maybe TRBD1 (5 bases). Germline loops: CDR1 SGDLS, CDR2 YYNGEE. Trimming pared 3 bases from V and 1 base from J, leaving 8 bases between. CDR3 size: 14 residues.

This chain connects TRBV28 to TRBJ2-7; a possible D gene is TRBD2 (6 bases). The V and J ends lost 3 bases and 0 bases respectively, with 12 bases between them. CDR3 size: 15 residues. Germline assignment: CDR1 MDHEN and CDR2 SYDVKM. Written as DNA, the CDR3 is TGTGCCAGCAGTTTGTCGGGACTCGCCTCCTACGAGCAGTACTTC. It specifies CASSLSGLASYEQYF.